This entry lists 5 T cell receptor beta chains sequenced from one sample in a study of tissue T cells after allogeneic stem cell transplantation. Sequenced by immunoSEQ multiplex PCR; TCRdb stores in-frame clones only, minus some. The sample comprises under 3,500 clones, 64% of which are singletons, and approximately 23% rests with the top ten. Steroid-refractory graft-versus-host disease after allogeneic hematopoietic cell transplant qualified adults for prospective research-autopsy enrollment. The sample was jejunal tissue, taken at autopsy. Every receptor here comes from a male patient at least 60 years old with steroid-refractory graft-versus-host disease after an allogeneic stem cell transplant. Some of the T cells may derive from the graft donor.

This clone was counted once. This chain links TRBV27 with TRBJ2-2; D ambiguous. The CDR3 runs 13 residues. Germline CDR1 is MNHEY and CDR2 is SMNVEV (reference sequence). Trimming took 3 bases from V and 4 from J, leaving 6 bases between them. CDR3 sequence reads: CASSFNPTGELFF. Written as DNA, the CDR3 is TGTGCCAGCAGTTTTAACCCCACCGGGGAGCTGTTTTTT.

The chain recombines TRBV3-1 (or the pseudogene TRBV3-2) with TRBJ2-6; D is uncertain. The germline V gene encodes CDR1 LGHDT and CDR2 YNNKEL (reference sequence). CDR3 length: 14 residues. Trimming cost V 3 bases and J 0 bases, with 3 bases left between them. CDR3 bases: TGTGCCAGCAGCCATTACTCTGGGGCCAACGTCCTGACTTTC. Amino acid sequence: CASSHYSGANVLTF.

V gene TRBV7-2 combines with J gene TRBJ1-4; TRBD1 is a possible D gene (5 bases). CDR1 is SGHTA, CDR2 FQGNSA, per germline. This CDR3 is 16 amino acids long. Trimming took 1 base from V and 5 from J, leaving 14 bases between them. CDR3 protein: CASSLGGTVSNEKLFF. The CDR3 DNA follows: TGTGCCAGCAGCTTAGGGGGGACGGTCTCGAATGAAAAACTGTTTTTT.

A few counts support this clone. V usage is TRBV5-5 and J usage is TRBJ2-5; perhaps TRBD2 as D (6 bases). CDR3 length: 14 residues. Trimming shortened V by 0 bases and J by 1 base, and 7 bases separated the two germline ends. Germline CDR1 and CDR2: SGHKS and YYEKEE (reference sequence). The CDR3 region is CASSLVGGQETQYF. The CDR3 nucleotides are TGTGCCAGCAGCTTGGTCGGGGGCCAAGAGACCCAGTACTTC.

The rearrangement links TRBV6-2 or TRBV6-3 to TRBJ2-1; 8 positions match TRBD2. V shed 4 bases, J shed 3 bases, and the junction held 5 bases outside the gene matches. Germline loops: CDR1 MNHEY, CDR2 SVGEGT. There are 15 residues in the CDR3. CDR3 region: CASSFSGEIYNEQFF. The CDR3 nucleotides read TGTGCCAGCAGTTTTAGCGGGGAGATCTACAATGAGCAGTTCTTC.